A selection of T cell receptor beta chains follows, all from one sample in a study of shared clonotypes between healthy human individuals. Here immunoSEQ multiplex PCR was the method, and the copy in TCRdb shows in-frame clones only, minus some. The sample holds about 1.1 million clones, around three quarters seen once. The source material was memory CD4+ T cells from PBMCs. The receptors shown here come from a man in his late teens or twenties in good health. Some clones in this sample may be carry-over from other donors' samples. Each CDR3 is given with its conserved first and last residue. The D gene is left open where the match is weak. Part of the rows lack a size; the others show once, few, many or a class for expanded clones.

-	-	TRBV6-5	TRBJ1-5	CASSQGRKNQPQHF	TGTGCCAGCAGTCAAGGGAGGAAGAATCAGCCCCAGCATTTT
-	-	TRBV2	TRBJ2-1	CASSERNPSYNEQFF	TGTGCCAGCAGTGAAAGGAATCCATCCTACAATGAGCAGTTCTTC
-	TRBD2	TRBV7-3	TRBJ2-5	CASSFNAGGETQYF	TGTGCCAGCAGCTTTAATGCGGGAGGGGAGACCCAGTACTTC
-	TRBD2	TRBV6-6	TRBJ2-3	CASTPGGTDTQYF	TGTGCCAGCACGCCGGGGGGAACAGATACGCAGTATTTT
-	TRBD2	TRBV11-1	TRBJ2-4	CASSLEREGRQNIQYF	TGTGCCAGCAGCCTGGAGCGGGAGGGCCGGCAAAACATTCAGTACTTC
many	-	TRBV28	TRBJ2-7	CASSQGSYEQYF	TGTGCCAGCAGTCAGGGGTCCTACGAGCAGTACTTC
-	TRBD1	TRBV28	TRBJ2-1	CASSLGTGGPYNEQFF	TGTGCCAGCAGTTTAGGGACAGGCGGCCCCTACAATGAGCAGTTCTTC
many	-	TRBV30	TRBJ2-5	CAWSDGATQAQYF	TGTGCCTGGAGCGATGGAGCTACCCAGGCCCAGTACTTC
-	-	TRBV19	TRBJ1-5	CASSNIHQPQHF	TGTGCCAGTAGTAACATTCATCAGCCCCAGCATTTT
-	-	TRBV5-1	TRBJ2-1	CASSSSFAHSYNEQFF	TGCGCCAGCAGCTCCTCATTTGCCCACTCCTACAATGAGCAGTTCTTC
many	-	TRBV28	TRBJ2-3	CASSDTDTQYF	TGTGCCAGCAGTGACACAGATACGCAGTATTTT
-	TRBD1	TRBV7-2	TRBJ2-7	CASSRQGLSYEQYF	TGTGCCAGCAGCCGACAGGGTCTCTCCTACGAGCAGTACTTC
-	-	TRBV10-1	TRBJ2-2	CASSETRNGNTGELFF	TGCGCCAGCAGTGAGACACGAAATGGAAACACCGGGGAGCTGTTTTTT
-	-	TRBV28	TRBJ2-1	CASSFSRVGNNEQFF	TGTGCCAGCAGTTTTTCCAGGGTGGGGAACAATGAGCAGTTCTTC
-	-	TRBV7-9	TRBJ1-1	CASSLAVLNTEAFF	TGTGCCAGCAGCTTAGCGGTCCTGAACACTGAAGCTTTCTTT
few	-	TRBV29-1	TRBJ1-1	CSVKYRAMNTEAFF	TGCAGCGTTAAATACAGGGCCATGAACACTGAAGCTTTCTTT
-	-	TRBV5-1	TRBJ1-1	CASSRTSSKTEAFF	TGCGCCAGCAGCCGCACCTCTAGTAAGACTGAAGCTTTCTTT
-	TRBD1	TRBV9	TRBJ2-5	CASSVPGTGEETQYF	TGTGCCAGCAGCGTACCCGGGACAGGGGAAGAGACCCAGTACTTC
-	TRBD1	TRBV7-8	TRBJ2-7	CATRPDRAGEQYF	TGTGCCACCCGCCCTGACAGGGCCGGCGAGCAGTACTTC
-	-	TRBV7-3	TRBJ2-5	CASSLTARGGKTQYF	TGTGCCAGCAGCTTAACGGCCAGAGGGGGAAAGACCCAGTACTTC
-	-	TRBV5-1	TRBJ1-4	CASSLATPTAYEKLFF	TGCGCCAGCAGCTTGGCGACACCTACAGCCTATGAAAAACTGTTTTTT
few	TRBD1	TRBV28	TRBJ1-2	CASSEGQTNYGYTF	TGTGCCAGCAGTGAGGGACAGACCAACTATGGCTACACCTTC
many	-	TRBV28	TRBJ2-7	CASRTPNSRVGVYEQYF	TGTGCCAGCAGGACCCCTAACAGTCGGGTAGGGGTCTACGAGCAGTACTTC
-	-	TRBV10-2	TRBJ2-3	CASSESLHRGDTQYF	TGCGCCAGCAGTGAGTCCCTCCACCGGGGAGATACGCAGTATTTT
few	TRBD1	TRBV18	TRBJ2-7	CASSPRAGGFEQYF	TGTGCCAGCTCACCAAGGGCAGGGGGCTTTGAGCAGTACTTC
-	TRBD1	TRBV11-2	TRBJ1-2	CASSPYEGTDNYGYTF	TGTGCCAGCAGCCCCTATGAAGGGACAGATAACTATGGCTACACCTTC
-	-	TRBV6-6	TRBJ1-2	CASSTGPYYGYTF	TGTGCCAGCAGCACAGGGCCCTACTATGGCTACACCTTC
-	TRBD1	TRBV28	TRBJ2-7	CASSSPGTGSYEQYF	TGTGCCAGCAGTTCTCCCGGGACAGGCTCCTACGAGCAGTACTTC
-	-	TRBV5-6	TRBJ2-1	CASSLMGRGEQFF	TGTGCCAGCAGCCTAATGGGGCGGGGTGAGCAGTTCTTC
-	-	TRBV5-4	TRBJ2-7	CASSSSLGGGVSYEQYF	TGTGCCAGCAGCTCTTCCTTGGGTGGCGGGGTATCCTACGAGCAGTACTTC
few	-	TRBV2	TRBJ1-5	CATQEGNSNQPQHF	TGTGCCACACAGGAGGGAAATAGCAATCAGCCCCAGCATTTT
-	-	TRBV29-1	TRBJ2-7	CSVVGRDEQYF	TGCAGCGTTGTGGGTCGCGACGAGCAGTACTTC
-	-	TRBV2	TRBJ1-4	CASSDGRGLGEKLFF	TGTGCCAGCAGTGACGGTCGGGGGCTGGGGGAAAAACTGTTTTTT
-	-	TRBV5-1	TRBJ1-2	CASSLGPGPNYGYTF	TGCGCCAGCAGCTTGGGGCCGGGACCCAACTATGGCTACACCTTC
-	-	TRBV7-9	TRBJ1-5	CASSFLGQPQHF	TGTGCCAGCAGCTTCTTGGGGCAGCCCCAGCATTTT
few	-	TRBV7-6	TRBJ2-7	CASTTLGSRGVYF	TGTGCCAGCACCACCCTGGGGTCGCGGGGTGTGTACTTC
-	TRBD1	TRBV5-4	TRBJ1-2	CASSSGQDPYGYTF	TGTGCCAGCAGCTCTGGACAGGACCCCTATGGCTACACCTTC